What follows are 12 T cell receptor beta chains derived from one specimen sequenced in a study of cytomegalovirus exposure and HLA in healthy donors. Sequencing used immunoSEQ multiplex PCR; TCRdb keeps in-frame clones, though not all of them. Of under 200,000 clones listed, about nine tenths were seen once; the top ten hold 4% to 4.5%. Sequenced material: PBMCs. All receptors derive from a man aged 18-30 years in good health and CMV-seropositive.

The rearrangement links TRBV28 to TRBJ1-2; 9 nucleotides line up with TRBD1. Germline V CDR1 and CDR2: MDHEN, SYDVKM. The CDR3 is 17 amino acids. V was pared by 8 bases and J by 0 bases, with 13 bases of the junction left unmatched. The DNA for the CDR3 is TGTGCCAGCGCGGCCAACAGGGGGCGAAGGCCTAACTATGGCTACACCTTC. It translates to CASAANRGRRPNYGYTF.

CDR3 residues: CATSRPTSRRADRVWETQYF. The CDR3 coding sequence is TGTGCCACCAGCAGACCCACGAGCCGTCGAGCGGACAGGGTGTGGGAGACCCAGTACTTC. The chain uses TRBV15 and TRBJ2-5, with 8 bases aligning to TRBD1. The CDR3 has 20 amino acids. Looked up from germline, CDR1 is LNHNV and CDR2 is YYDKDF (reference sequence). V shed 2 bases and J 5 bases; nucleotides not matched to a gene: 22. The whole variable domain, filled in from reference TRBV15 and TRBJ2-5, reads DAMVIQNPRYQVTQFGKPVTLSCSQTLNHNVMYWYQQKSSQAPKLLFHYYDKDFNNEADTPDNFQSRRPNTSFCFLDIRSPGLGDTAMYLCATSRPTSRRADRVWETQYFGPGTRLLVL.

The chain carries TRBV7-3 and TRBJ2-2; D is possibly TRBD1 (6 bases). The ends were cut back, 5 bases at V and 4 bases at J, with 14 bases in the middle. Germline CDR1 reads SGHTA; CDR2 reads FQGTGA. The CDR3 has 15 residues. The CDR3 spells CASSLGTPGTGELFF. The CDR3 DNA is TGTGCCAGCAGCCTCGGGACACCGGGCACCGGGGAGCTGTTTTTT.

This clone occurred once. This chain connects TRBV7-6 to TRBJ2-1; weak D call: TRBD2 (6 bases). Trimming stripped 5 bases from V and 6 bases from J, with 38 bases between. Germline CDR1 is SGHVS and CDR2 is FNYEAQ. This CDR3 has 22 residues. The DNA of the CDR3 is TGTGCCAGCAGCCAGTGGGACCGGGACTCTCTCCCCTTTATCTCGGGAGTCAATGAGCAGTTCTTC. Its translation: CASSQWDRDSLPFISGVNEQFF.

The genes are TRBV9 and TRBJ2-7; 11 positions agree with TRBD2. Germline lookup yields CDR1 SGDLS and CDR2 YYNGEE. This CDR3 contains 14 residues. V dropped 3 bases and J dropped 4; count of bases not matched to a gene: 3. The CDR3 sequence: CASSDTSGSYEQYF. The DNA for the CDR3 is TGTGCCAGCAGCGACACTAGCGGGAGTTACGAGCAGTACTTC.

In this sample, this clone turned up a few times. The rearrangement uses TRBV5-4 and TRBJ2-5; 13 bases align to TRBD2. V lost 4 bases, J lost 5 bases, and 14 bases stayed unmatched. CDR1 is SGHNT, CDR2 YYREEE, per germline (reference sequence). CDR3 length equals 18 residues. CDR3: CASSPGTSGTHRLETQYF. The CDR3, as DNA: TGTGCCAGCAGCCCTGGGACTAGCGGGACTCACCGCTTGGAGACCCAGTACTTC.

The J gene is TRBJ2-7, the V gene TRBV13; D might be TRBD2 (6 bases). From germline, CDR1 is PRHDT and CDR2 FYEKMQ (reference sequence). The V end was cut by 2 bases, the J end by 0 bases, with 8 bases between. This CDR3 has 14 amino acids. The CDR3 DNA follows: TGTGCCAGCAGCTTATCCGGGAGCTCCTACGAGCAGTACTTC. Translating it yields CASSLSGSSYEQYF.

V is TRBV4-1 and J is TRBJ2-3; 9 bases are a match to TRBD2. The junction had 14 bases not matched to a gene; V was cut back by 5 bases and J by 2 bases. Germline CDR1 is MGHRA and CDR2 is YSYEKL. CDR3 length equals 18 residues. The CDR3 DNA sequence: TGCGCCAGCAGCTCCCGAGTAGCGGGAGCCTATACCACAGATACGCAGTATTTT. It codes for CASSSRVAGAYTTDTQYF.

The chain links TRBV18 to TRBJ1-1; no clear D gene. The germline V gene has CDR1 KGHSH and CDR2 LQKENI. The CDR3 consists of 15 residues. Trimming took 6 bases from V and 3 from J, leaving 17 bases between them. The CDR3 is CASSISRPRDTEAFF. Here the CDR3 DNA reads TGTGCCAGCTCGATTTCACGTCCACGGGACACTGAAGCTTTCTTT.

The chain is built from TRBV5-1 and TRBJ2-7, with D possibly matching TRBD1 (6 bases). The CDR3 totals 15 residues. Between the trimmed V and J ends, which lost 2 bases and 5 bases, there was a span of 17 bases. Per the germline V gene, CDR1 is SGHRS and CDR2 is YFSETQ. CDR3 region: CASSFVNRVMDEQYF. CDR3 coding DNA: TGCGCCAGCAGCTTCGTGAACAGGGTTATGGACGAGCAGTACTTC. The full variable domain, its missing parts supplied by reference TRBV5-1 and TRBJ2-7, is KAGVTQTPRYLIKTRGQQVTLSCSPISGHRSVSWYQQTPGQGLQFLFEYFSETQRNKGNFPGRFSGRQFSNSRSEMNVSTLELGDSALYLCASSFVNRVMDEQYFGPGTRLTVT.

The genes are TRBV19 and TRBJ2-1, with TRBD2 matching 14 bases. Unmatched junction bases numbered 17, after V lost 4 bases and J lost 12 bases. Germline V lookup: CDR1 LNHDA, CDR2 SQIVND (reference sequence). The CDR3 contains 18 residues. Here the CDR3 reads CASSSGQVTSGRAPPQFF. Here the CDR3 DNA reads TGTGCCAGTAGTAGCGGACAGGTGACTAGCGGGAGGGCCCCGCCGCAGTTCTTC.

The chain links TRBV6-1 to TRBJ1-5; 7 nucleotides line up with TRBD1. This CDR3 region has 14 residues. Germline V gene data show CDR1 as MNHNS and CDR2 as SASEGT. Trimming at V came to 4 bases and at J to 3 bases, leaving 3 bases not matched to a gene. CDR3 nucleotide sequence: TGTGCCAGCAGTGGGACAGGACACAATCAGCCCCAGCATTTT. Protein: CASSGTGHNQPQHF.